This TCR beta chain derives from a study of beta chain features in type 1 diabetes (dated by TCRdb to 2017 to 2018). For context, the study as a whole: No differences in mean age, gender distribution, total cell number or subset yield were found between patients and healthy donors. A total of approximately 100 million sorted cells were examined across all samples, and the number of cells per subset was strongly correlated with RNA yield. In the study, recently diagnosed type 1 diabetes patients and matched healthy donors were compared on the TCRB repertoires of their sorted circulating CD4+ T cell subsets. Regulatory and stem cell-like memory subsets were obtained from only 8 patients and roughly eight healthy donors, while naive and central memory subsets were obtained from all 28 donors.

All of the isolated RNA was reverse transcribed with the High Capacity cDNA Reverse Transcription Kit, so expressed TCRB transcripts were sequenced. Deep immunoSEQ sequencing was applied to naive, central memory and regulatory T cell samples, giving an average of about 3.4 million total reads per sample. Sorted cells were lysed in RLT buffer, and RNA was extracted using DNase-treated RNeasy Micro or Mini kits according to cell number. To prevent cross-contamination, every cell subset was processed on its own, while patient and healthy donor samples were processed together. TCRB sequences were amplified from cDNA with the immunoSEQ multiplex PCR, producing 87-bp fragments spanning the CDR3 region. Sequencing of the amplicons was performed on the Illumina HiSeq platform. Per the original workflow: Synthetic template baselines were used to correct PCR bias computationally, reads within Hamming distance 2 were collapsed, and singletons that could not be merged were discarded. Reads were aligned against IMGT to assign V, D and J genes, CDR3 length and insertions or deletions at six rearrangement sites. Clonotype counts were normalized to sorted cell number within each subset before computing true diversity and Gini coefficients with the tcR R package. The overlap coefficient, calculated on TCRB nucleotide sequences, was used to measure repertoire sharing. TCRdb stores this immuneACCESS table with in-frame sequences only. Part of the clones is absent; in the studies checked, under half of the shortfall reflects unresolved V genes, and no reason is known for the rest. V, J and clone size reflect that table, while D and trimming were determined from the DNA. The sample has about 300,000 clones on record, 8% of them singletons. The ten largest clones capture more than 0.9% of the sample.

Its CDR3 holds 18 amino acids, cysteine through phenylalanine. Here the CDR3 DNA is all that survives: 54 bases in frame from base 1. V ends up 5 bases short and J 0 bases short, with an unmatched junction base count of 15. The germline V gene provides CDR1 SGHTA and CDR2 FQGTGA. This clone turned up a few times. Its cognate antigen has yet to be identified. No base quality values were provided; no much bigger clone lies one nucleotide off. From each donor, a single peripheral blood sample of about 110 mL on average was drawn into heparinised tubes. A BD FACSAria II was used to sort naive, central memory, regulatory and stem cell-like memory CD4+ T cells with a panel that included CD45RO, CCR7, CD25, CD127, CD95 and CD27. Purity was above 95% for every sorted population. Right away, PBMCs were isolated by Lymphoprep density gradient centrifugation and were stained directly, with no culture step. So that batch effects would be minimized, each experiment stained and sorted samples in pairs, pairing one healthy donor with one patient.

Paper-wide results and their limitations: In all four CD4+ subsets, TCRB CDR3 length was moderately but significantly shorter in type 1 diabetes patients. Patients with type 1 diabetes made fewer insertions and deleted more nucleotides at VDJ recombination sites, implying thymic rearrangement abnormalities. Because the HLA sub-analyses included only small numbers of individuals, any influence of HLA type on TCRB rearrangement was left unresolved. PCR may preferentially amplify shorter templates, but because patient and control samples were amplified and corrected together, any resulting skew would affect both groups equally. Naive, central memory and regulatory TCRB repertoires appeared to be more similar among patients than among healthy donors. Sequencing cDNA rather than genomic DNA could over-represent highly expressing activated cells, although activation and CD3 levels did not differ between groups.

The sequenced sample consisted of central memory CD4+ T cells from blood. The receptor comes from a woman under 30 in good health. Recombination connected TRBV7-3 to TRBJ1-2; 7 of the junction bases match TRBD1. The bases are TGTGCCAGCAGCCCATGGGCGGGCAGGGGGTCCGCTAACTATGGCTACACCTTC. It is translated as CASSPWAGRGSANYGYTF.